This TCR beta chain was captured by sequencing in a study of blood T cell repertoires in COVID-19. Across the study: Samples came from the United States, Italy and Spain, spanning acute and convalescent COVID-19. The cDNA or gDNA used as material had been derived from T cells, B-cell-depleted T cells, or PBMCs.

Per the original methods: Estimates of nucleated cell counts were drawn from the amplification of reference gene primers. The data were produced by immunoSEQ multiplex PCR, yet TCRdb's version contains in-frame clones alone and is incomplete. The V and J calls and clone size were taken over from that table, and D and trimming were inferred from the DNA. This table holds just under 35,000 clones, 80% to 90% found once. V was trimmed by 2 bases and J by 0 bases, leaving 10 bases between them. Germline V gene data show CDR1 as MDHEN and CDR2 as SYDVKM. This CDR3 region has 16 residues. The rearrangement joins TRBV28 to TRBJ2-2; D is uncertain. Sequencing was performed on peripheral blood. The receptor was derived from a human donor in a cohort sampled during active COVID-19. The CDR3 region is CASSLTRQANTGELFF. In nucleotides, the CDR3 is TGTGCCAGCAGTTTAACGCGTCAGGCGAACACCGGGGAGCTGTTTTTT.